The 5 T cell receptor beta chains reported below all come from one sample, sequenced in a study of persistence of HIV-infected CD4 T cells. Cells were stimulated with overlapping HIV-1 Gag 15-mer peptides. CD4+ T cells upregulating both CD40 ligand and CD69 were sorted as responding cells. No antigen is known for these receptors. Sequencing used immunoSEQ version 4 in survey mode. Assay: immunoSEQ multiplex PCR; the TCRdb copy retains only in-frame clones and omits some. The table has under 40,000 clones, 70% seen once. Sequenced material: CD4+ T cells sorted from PBMCs after roughly 19-hour stimulation, taken from a patient who received antiretroviral therapy. All receptors derive from an adult man with HIV who was CMV-seropositive.

The J gene is TRBJ1-1, the V gene TRBV25-1; 7 bases align to TRBD1. This CDR3 has 15 residues. The trim removed 4 bases at V and 0 bases at J, leaving 5 bases unmatched. From germline, CDR1 is MGHDK and CDR2 SYGVNS. CDR3 in DNA: TGTGCCAGCAGTGTGATGGGGACAGTGAACACTGAAGCTTTCTTT. Protein product: CASSVMGTVNTEAFF.

The CDR3 loop is CASSLSSARGRSPLHF. The CDR3 DNA is TGTGCCAGCAGTTTATCGTCAGCCCGAGGTAGATCACCCCTCCACTTT. This chain uses TRBV27 with TRBJ1-6; the D is unclear. Per the germline V gene, CDR1 is MNHEY and CDR2 is SMNVEV (reference sequence). The CDR3 covers 16 residues. Trimming took 0 bases from V and 10 from J, leaving 16 bases between them.

The rearrangement uses TRBV10-2 and TRBJ2-3; D gene unclear. The germline V gene encodes CDR1 WSHSY and CDR2 SAAADI. Trimming shortened V by 4 bases and J by 2 bases, and 13 bases separated the two germline ends. There are 15 residues in the CDR3. The CDR3 nucleotides are TGCGCCAGCAGTGGCCGAAGCGCCTACACAGATACGCAGTATTTT. It is translated as CASSGRSAYTDTQYF.

This clone came up a few times. This chain links TRBV3-1 (or the pseudogene TRBV3-2) with TRBJ1-6; D remains unclear. The CDR3 consists of 15 residues. The germline gives CDR1 LGHDT, CDR2 YNNKEL (reference sequence). Trimming removed 0 bases at V and 7 bases at J, with 10 bases between. The CDR3 protein is CASSQDWQDNSPLHF. CDR3 DNA sequence: TGTGCCAGCAGCCAAGATTGGCAGGACAATTCACCCCTCCACTTT.

The rearrangement links TRBV6-5 to TRBJ1-6, with no clear D. The ends were cut back, 5 bases at V and 10 bases at J, with 18 bases in the middle. The CDR3 has 15 residues. Germline V gives CDR1 MNHEY, CDR2 SVGAGI. The CDR3 coding sequence is TGTGCCAGCAGTCCCCCAAGAGGTTTGGGGTCACCCCTCCACTTT. Amino acid sequence: CASSPPRGLGSPLHF.